Listed here are 22 T cell receptor beta chains from one sample, sequenced in a study of blood T cell repertoires in COVID-19. Using immunoSEQ multiplex PCR, the repertoire was profiled, and TCRdb retains in-frame clones only, with some absent. Among some 64,000 clones listed, around 80% were seen once. The source material was peripheral blood. Source of these receptors: a human donor in a cohort sampled during active COVID-19.

The V and J genes are TRBV2 and TRBJ2-3; the match to TRBD1 covers 9 bases. Trimming took 0 bases from V and 4 from J; bases not matched to a gene: 5. The CDR3 spans 16 residues. Germline V CDR1 and CDR2: SNHLY, FYNNEI. Written as DNA, the CDR3 is TGTGCCAGCAGTGAAGCGGACAGGGGAAGGGCAGATACGCAGTATTTT. Its protein is CASSEADRGRADTQYF. The full variable domain, its missing parts supplied by reference TRBV2 and TRBJ2-3, is EPEVTQTPSHQVTQMGQEVILRCVPISNHLYFYWYRQILGQKVEFLVSFYNNEISEKSEIFDDQFSVERPDGSNFTLKIRSTKLEDSAMYFCASSEADRGRADTQYFGPGTRLTVL.

The V and J genes are TRBV15 and TRBJ1-4, with 8 positions matching TRBD1. The junction had 2 bases not matched to a gene; V was cut back by 1 base and J by 4 bases. Germline assignment: CDR1 LNHNV and CDR2 YYDKDF (reference sequence). The CDR3 extends over 15 amino acids. CDR3 in DNA: TGTGCCACCAGCAGAGGAGGACAGGGTAATGAAAAACTGTTTTTT. Translating gives CATSRGGQGNEKLFF.

The V gene is TRBV6-5, the J gene TRBJ1-2, with a weak D call TRBD1 (6 bases). This CDR3 is built from 14 residues. The V gene's germline CDR1 is MNHEY and CDR2 SVGAGI. Trimming left V 5 bases short and J 3 bases short, with 13 bases between. The CDR3 sequence: CASSRTANDYGYTF. CDR3 in DNA: TGTGCCAGCAGTAGGACAGCAAATGACTATGGCTACACCTTC.

CDR3 DNA sequence: TGTGCCAGCAGCCCAGCAGGGGGCTGGCAGTACTTC. Protein product: CASSPAGGWQYF. This chain links TRBV5-5 with TRBJ2-7; TRBD1 matches 8 bases. The CDR3 covers 12 residues. V gave up 4 bases and J gave up 9 bases; unmatched junction bases: 6. CDR1 is SGHKS, CDR2 YYEKEE, per germline (reference sequence).

This chain joins TRBV5-1 and TRBJ2-3; D is uncertain. There are 13 residues in the CDR3. Between the trimmed V and J ends, which lost 10 bases and 3 bases, there was a span of 15 bases. From germline, CDR1 is SGHRS and CDR2 YFSETQ. DNA of the CDR3: TGCGCCTTGGCTTGGCCTCCTACAGATACGCAGTATTTT. This gives the protein CALAWPPTDTQYF.

The table lists this clone with a few counts. This sequence joins TRBV7-8 and TRBJ2-2, with D tentatively TRBD1 (5 bases). Looked up from germline, CDR1 is SGHVS and CDR2 is FQNEAQ. The CDR3 is 14 amino acids. Between the trimmed V and J ends, which lost 5 bases and 2 bases, there was a span of 9 bases. CDR3 DNA: TGTGCCAGCAGCAACAGGCGAAACACCGGGGAGCTGTTTTTT. The encoded protein is CASSNRRNTGELFF.

The rearrangement uses TRBV10-3 and TRBJ2-5, with 8 positions matching TRBD2. Per germline, CDR1 ENHRY and CDR2 SYGVKD. The CDR3 is 13 amino acids. The junction had 1 base not matched to a gene; V was cut back by 2 bases and J by 5 bases. This CDR3 is CAISEIAGETQYF. For the CDR3, the DNA is TGTGCCATCAGTGAGATAGCGGGGGAGACCCAGTACTTC.

This clone has only one observation. The chain employs TRBV5-1 and TRBJ2-5; D unclear. The V and J ends lost 1 base and 4 bases respectively, with 8 bases between them. There are 13 residues in the CDR3. Germline V CDR1 and CDR2: SGHRS, YFSETQ. In DNA, the CDR3 is TGCGCCAGCAGCTTGTACGCCGGAGAGACCCAGTACTTC. Its protein is CASSLYAGETQYF.

The chain has TRBV9 and TRBJ2-5; 11 bases line up with TRBD2. Trimming at V came to 0 bases and at J to 1 base, leaving 5 bases not matched to a gene. The CDR3 spans 17 residues. Germline-derived CDR1 and CDR2 are SGDLS and YYNGEE. The CDR3 here is CASSVDPSGGLQETQYF. The CDR3, as DNA: TGTGCCAGCAGCGTAGATCCTAGCGGGGGGCTCCAAGAGACCCAGTACTTC.

V gene TRBV2 combines with J gene TRBJ2-5; D call uncertain. V was trimmed by 7 bases and J by 7 bases, leaving 22 bases between them. This CDR3 has 15 residues. Germline loops: CDR1 SNHLY, CDR2 FYNNEI. The CDR3 nucleotides read TGTGCCAGCAAAGAAATACCAGGAATGCTACGGACCCAGTACTTC. This encodes CASKEIPGMLRTQYF.

The chain links TRBV10-3 to TRBJ1-1, with 10 bases that match TRBD1. V was pared by 6 bases and J by 4 bases, with 5 bases of the junction left unmatched. This CDR3 region has 14 residues. Germline V CDR1 and CDR2: ENHRY, SYGVKD. The CDR3 coding sequence is TGTGCCATCAGCGACAGGGGGCAGGCCACTGAAGCTTTCTTT. Its translation is CAISDRGQATEAFF.

This rearrangement joins TRBV5-6 to TRBJ1-5, with D unresolved. V was trimmed by 4 bases and J by 3 bases, leaving 8 bases between them. The CDR3 is 13 amino acids. From germline, CDR1 is SGHDT and CDR2 YYEEEE. The CDR3 loop reads CASSTGSNQPQHF. The CDR3, as DNA: TGTGCCAGCAGCACGGGATCCAATCAGCCCCAGCATTTT.

The chain recombines TRBV9 with TRBJ1-5; 8 positions agree with TRBD1. V trimming: 4 bases; J trimming: 0 bases; junction bases outside the gene matches: 15. Germline CDR1 and CDR2: SGDLS and YYNGEE. This CDR3 spans 19 amino acids. In DNA, the CDR3 is TGTGCCAGCAGCAAGCAGACAGGGGTAGCTGGGGATAGCAATCAGCCCCAGCATTTT. It encodes CASSKQTGVAGDSNQPQHF.

This clone was counted between two and nine times. CDR3 sequence reads: CASSDPRGVDTEAFF. DNA for the CDR3: TGTGCCAGTAGTGACCCGCGGGGGGTTGACACTGAAGCTTTCTTT. The chain links TRBV19 to TRBJ1-1; tentatively, D is TRBD1 (5 bases). CDR3 length: 15 residues. The V and J ends lost 5 bases and 3 bases respectively, with 16 bases between them. CDR1 and CDR2 from the germline V gene are LNHDA and SQIVND (reference sequence).

The gene calls are TRBV3-1 (or the pseudogene TRBV3-2) and TRBJ2-1; 9 bases are shared with TRBD2. CDR3 length equals 15 residues. Germline V gene lookup returns CDR1 LGHDT and CDR2 YNNKEL (reference sequence). The junction had 9 bases not matched to a gene; V was cut back by 5 bases and J by 7 bases. The DNA of the CDR3 is TGTGCCAGCAGCGCCCGCGGGGGGGCCTGGAATGAGCAGTTCTTC. Translating it yields CASSARGGAWNEQFF.

This chain uses TRBV7-9 with TRBJ2-5; possible D gene TRBD1, 5 bases. Germline V gene sequence: CDR1 SEHNR, CDR2 FQNEAQ (reference sequence). The CDR3 consists of 15 residues. Trimming pared 1 base from V and 5 bases from J, leaving 14 bases between. The CDR3 spells CASSLDAGRWETQYF. CDR3 in DNA: TGTGCCAGCAGCTTAGACGCAGGGCGTTGGGAGACCCAGTACTTC.

The chain is built from TRBV7-2 and TRBJ2-5; perhaps TRBD2 as D (7 bases). V shed 5 bases and J shed 2 bases, with 15 bases lying between them. Germline loops: CDR1 SGHTA, CDR2 FQGNSA. This CDR3 is 15 amino acids long. CDR3 nucleotide sequence: TGTGCCAGCAGCCTCGGACTAGGGGGTCAAGAGACCCAGTACTTC. Its translation: CASSLGLGGQETQYF.

The table lists this clone with a count of one. The rearrangement joins TRBV5-1 to TRBJ2-2; 9 bases line up with TRBD1. Germline V gives CDR1 SGHRS, CDR2 YFSETQ. This CDR3 has 16 amino acids. The V gene end was trimmed by 4 bases and the J gene end by 5 bases; junction bases not matched to a gene: 9. DNA of the CDR3: TGCGCCAGCAGCGATGGGACAGGGCTAGGAACCGGGGAGCTGTTTTTT. The encoded protein is CASSDGTGLGTGELFF.

In its sample, this clone was seen once. The rearrangement joins TRBV19 to TRBJ2-3, with D tentatively TRBD2 (6 bases). The germline V and J ends were trimmed by 5 bases and 2 bases, with 11 bases remaining between them. The CDR3 sequence is 14 residues long. The germline V gene has CDR1 LNHDA and CDR2 SQIVND (reference sequence). The CDR3 loop is CASSPRTTTDTQYF. As DNA, the CDR3 is TGTGCCAGTAGTCCCAGGACTACCACAGATACGCAGTATTTT.

The V gene is TRBV11-2, the J gene TRBJ1-2, with 7 bases matching TRBD1. This CDR3 spans 13 amino acids. The germline gives CDR1 SGHAT, CDR2 FQNNGV. V gave up 6 bases and J gave up 6 bases; unmatched junction bases: 7. The CDR3 nucleotides read TGTGCCAGCAGGCCTACAGGGGATCATGGCTACACCTTC. Residues: CASRPTGDHGYTF.

The V call is TRBV15, the J call TRBJ1-5; possibly TRBD1 for D (6 bases). V was shortened by 9 bases and J by 4 bases, with 16 bases between the two germline ends. CDR3 size: 14 residues. Germline CDR1 is LNHNV and CDR2 is YYDKDF (reference sequence). The CDR3 reads CATSRGGTNQPQHF. In DNA, the CDR3 is TGTGCCACTTCGAGGGGGGGGACAAATCAGCCCCAGCATTTT.

V is TRBV21-1 and J is TRBJ1-6; the D call of TRBD1 is as the table states it, not checked on the DNA. TRBV21-1 is a pseudogene segment. The CDR3 spans 17 residues. DNA for the CDR3: TGTGCCAGCAGCAAAGAGGGGTCAGCCGCACCTGGTTCACCCCTCCACTTT. This codes for CASSKEGSAAPGSPLHF.